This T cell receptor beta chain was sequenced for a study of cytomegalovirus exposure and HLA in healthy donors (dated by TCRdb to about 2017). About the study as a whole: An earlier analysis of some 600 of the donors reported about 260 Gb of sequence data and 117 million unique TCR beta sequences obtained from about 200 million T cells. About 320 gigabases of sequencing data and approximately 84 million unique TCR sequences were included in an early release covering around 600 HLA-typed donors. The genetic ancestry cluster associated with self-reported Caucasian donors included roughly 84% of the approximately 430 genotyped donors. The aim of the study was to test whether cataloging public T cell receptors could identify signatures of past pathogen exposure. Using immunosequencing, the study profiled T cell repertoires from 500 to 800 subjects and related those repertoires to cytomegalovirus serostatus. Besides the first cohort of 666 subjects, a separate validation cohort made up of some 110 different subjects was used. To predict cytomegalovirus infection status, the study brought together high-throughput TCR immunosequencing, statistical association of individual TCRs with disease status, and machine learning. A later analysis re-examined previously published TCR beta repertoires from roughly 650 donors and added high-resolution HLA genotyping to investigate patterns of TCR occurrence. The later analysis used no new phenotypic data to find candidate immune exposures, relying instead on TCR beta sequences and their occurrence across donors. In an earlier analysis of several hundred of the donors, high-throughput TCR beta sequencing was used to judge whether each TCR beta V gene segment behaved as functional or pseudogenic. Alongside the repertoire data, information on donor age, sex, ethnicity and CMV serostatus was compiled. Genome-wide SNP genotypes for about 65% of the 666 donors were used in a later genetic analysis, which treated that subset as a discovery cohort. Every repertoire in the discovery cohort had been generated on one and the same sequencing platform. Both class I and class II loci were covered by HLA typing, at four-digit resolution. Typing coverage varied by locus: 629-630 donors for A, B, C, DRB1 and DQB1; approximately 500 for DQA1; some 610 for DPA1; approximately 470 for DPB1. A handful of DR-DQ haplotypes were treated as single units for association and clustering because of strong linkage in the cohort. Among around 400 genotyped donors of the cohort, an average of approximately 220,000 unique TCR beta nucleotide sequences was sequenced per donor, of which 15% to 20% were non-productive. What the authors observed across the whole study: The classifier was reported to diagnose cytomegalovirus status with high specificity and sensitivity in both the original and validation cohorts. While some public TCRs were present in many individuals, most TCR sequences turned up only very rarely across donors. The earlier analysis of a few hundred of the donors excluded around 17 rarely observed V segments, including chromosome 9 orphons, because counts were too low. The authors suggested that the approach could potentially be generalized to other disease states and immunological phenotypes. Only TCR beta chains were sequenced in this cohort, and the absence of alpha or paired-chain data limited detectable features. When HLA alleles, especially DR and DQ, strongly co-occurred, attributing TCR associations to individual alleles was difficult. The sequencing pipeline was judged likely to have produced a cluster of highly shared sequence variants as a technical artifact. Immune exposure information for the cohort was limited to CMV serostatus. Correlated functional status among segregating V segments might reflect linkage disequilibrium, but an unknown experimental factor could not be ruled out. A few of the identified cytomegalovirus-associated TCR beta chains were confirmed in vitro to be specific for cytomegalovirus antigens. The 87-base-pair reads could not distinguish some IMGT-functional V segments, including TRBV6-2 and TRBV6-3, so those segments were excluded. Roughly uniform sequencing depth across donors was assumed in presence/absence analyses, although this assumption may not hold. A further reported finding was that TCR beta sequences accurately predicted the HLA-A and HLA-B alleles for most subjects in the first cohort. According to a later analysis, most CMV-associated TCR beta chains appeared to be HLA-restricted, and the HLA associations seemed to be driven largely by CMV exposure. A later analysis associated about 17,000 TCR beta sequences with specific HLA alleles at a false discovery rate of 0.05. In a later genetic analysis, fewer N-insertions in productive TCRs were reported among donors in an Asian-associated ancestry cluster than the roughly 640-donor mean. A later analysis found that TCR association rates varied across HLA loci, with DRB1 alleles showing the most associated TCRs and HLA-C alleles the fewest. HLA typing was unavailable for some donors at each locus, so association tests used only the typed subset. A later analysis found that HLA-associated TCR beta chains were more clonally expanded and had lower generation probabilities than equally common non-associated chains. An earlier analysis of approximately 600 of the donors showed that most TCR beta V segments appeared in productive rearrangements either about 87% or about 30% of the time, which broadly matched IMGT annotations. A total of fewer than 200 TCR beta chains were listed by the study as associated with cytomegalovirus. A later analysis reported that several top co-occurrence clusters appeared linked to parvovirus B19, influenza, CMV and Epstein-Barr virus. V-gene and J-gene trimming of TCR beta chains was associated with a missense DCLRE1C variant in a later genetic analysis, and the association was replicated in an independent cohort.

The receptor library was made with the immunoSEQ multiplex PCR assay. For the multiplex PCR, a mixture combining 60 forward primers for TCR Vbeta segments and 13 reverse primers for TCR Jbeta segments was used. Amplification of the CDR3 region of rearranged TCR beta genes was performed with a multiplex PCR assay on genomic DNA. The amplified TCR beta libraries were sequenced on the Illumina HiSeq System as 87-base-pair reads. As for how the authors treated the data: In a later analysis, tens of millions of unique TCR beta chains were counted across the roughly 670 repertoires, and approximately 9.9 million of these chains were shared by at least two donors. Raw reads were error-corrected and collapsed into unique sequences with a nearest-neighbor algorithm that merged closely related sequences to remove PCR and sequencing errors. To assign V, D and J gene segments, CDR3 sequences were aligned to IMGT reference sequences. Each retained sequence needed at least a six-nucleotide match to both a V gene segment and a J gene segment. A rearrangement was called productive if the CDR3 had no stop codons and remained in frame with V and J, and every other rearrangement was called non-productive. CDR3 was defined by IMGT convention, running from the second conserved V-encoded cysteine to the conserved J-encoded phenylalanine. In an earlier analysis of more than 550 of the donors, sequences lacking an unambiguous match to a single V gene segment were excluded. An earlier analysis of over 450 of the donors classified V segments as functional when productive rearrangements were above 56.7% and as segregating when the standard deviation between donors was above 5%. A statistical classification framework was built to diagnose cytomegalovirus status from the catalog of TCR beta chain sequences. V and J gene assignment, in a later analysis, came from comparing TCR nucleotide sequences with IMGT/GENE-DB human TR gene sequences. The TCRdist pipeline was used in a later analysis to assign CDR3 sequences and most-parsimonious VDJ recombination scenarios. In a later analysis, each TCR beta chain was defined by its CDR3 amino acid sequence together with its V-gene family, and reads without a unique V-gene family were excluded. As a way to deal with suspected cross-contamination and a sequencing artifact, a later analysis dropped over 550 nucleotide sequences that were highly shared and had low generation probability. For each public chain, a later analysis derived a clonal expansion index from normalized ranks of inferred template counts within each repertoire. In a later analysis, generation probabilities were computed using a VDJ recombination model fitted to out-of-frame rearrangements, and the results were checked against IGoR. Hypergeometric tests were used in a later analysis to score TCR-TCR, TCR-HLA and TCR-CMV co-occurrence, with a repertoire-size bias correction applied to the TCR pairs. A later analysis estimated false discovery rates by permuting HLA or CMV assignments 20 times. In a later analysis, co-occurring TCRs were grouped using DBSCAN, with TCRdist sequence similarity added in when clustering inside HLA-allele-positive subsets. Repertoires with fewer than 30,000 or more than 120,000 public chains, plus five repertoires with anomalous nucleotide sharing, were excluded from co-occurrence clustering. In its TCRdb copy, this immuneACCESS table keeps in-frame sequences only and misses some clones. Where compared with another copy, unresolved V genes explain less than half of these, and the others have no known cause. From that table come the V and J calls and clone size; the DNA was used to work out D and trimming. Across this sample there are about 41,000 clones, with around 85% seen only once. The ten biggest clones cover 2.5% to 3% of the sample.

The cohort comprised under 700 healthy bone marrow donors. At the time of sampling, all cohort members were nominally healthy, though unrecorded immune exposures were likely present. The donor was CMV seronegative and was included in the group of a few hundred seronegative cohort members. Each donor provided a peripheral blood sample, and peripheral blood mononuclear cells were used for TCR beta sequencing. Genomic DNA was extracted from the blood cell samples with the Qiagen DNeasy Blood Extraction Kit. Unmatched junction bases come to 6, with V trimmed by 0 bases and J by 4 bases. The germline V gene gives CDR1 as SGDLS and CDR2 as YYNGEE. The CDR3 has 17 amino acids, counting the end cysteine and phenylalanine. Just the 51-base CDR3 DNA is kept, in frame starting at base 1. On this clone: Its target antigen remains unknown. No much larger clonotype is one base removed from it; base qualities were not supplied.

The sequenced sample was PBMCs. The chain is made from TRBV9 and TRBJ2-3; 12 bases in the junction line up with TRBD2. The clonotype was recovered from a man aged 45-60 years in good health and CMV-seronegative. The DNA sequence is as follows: TGTGCCAGCAGCGTAGCTGAACTAGCGGGGGGTGCAGATACGCAGTATTTT. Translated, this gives CASSVAELAGGADTQYF.